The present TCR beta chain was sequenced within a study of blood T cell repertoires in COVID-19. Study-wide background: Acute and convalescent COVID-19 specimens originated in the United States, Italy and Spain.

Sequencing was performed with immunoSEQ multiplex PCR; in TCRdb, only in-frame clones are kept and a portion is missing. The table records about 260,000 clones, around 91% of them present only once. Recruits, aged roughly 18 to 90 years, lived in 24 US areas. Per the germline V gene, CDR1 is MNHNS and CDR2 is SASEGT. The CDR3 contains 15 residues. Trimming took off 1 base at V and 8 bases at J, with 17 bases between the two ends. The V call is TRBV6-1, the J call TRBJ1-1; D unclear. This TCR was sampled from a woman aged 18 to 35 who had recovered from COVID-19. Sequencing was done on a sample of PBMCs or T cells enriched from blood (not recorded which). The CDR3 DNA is TGTGCCAGCAGTGAAGTGGTTGTACAGATAAAAGAAGCTTTCTTT. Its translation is CASSEVVVQIKEAFF.